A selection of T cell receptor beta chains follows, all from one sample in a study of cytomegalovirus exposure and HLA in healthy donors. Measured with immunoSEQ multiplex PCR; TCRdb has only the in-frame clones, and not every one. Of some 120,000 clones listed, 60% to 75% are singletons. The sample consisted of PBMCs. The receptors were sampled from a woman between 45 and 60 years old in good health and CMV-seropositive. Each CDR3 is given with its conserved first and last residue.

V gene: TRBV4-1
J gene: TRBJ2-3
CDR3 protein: CASSQGVAGDTSTDTQYF

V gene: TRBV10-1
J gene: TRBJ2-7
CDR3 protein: CASSEGAGFYEQYF

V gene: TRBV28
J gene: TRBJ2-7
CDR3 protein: CASSSGSSGPYEQYF

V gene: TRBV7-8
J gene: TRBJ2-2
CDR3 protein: CASSLGGRTGELFF

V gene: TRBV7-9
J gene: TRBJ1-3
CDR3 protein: CASYRWRSLGNTIYF

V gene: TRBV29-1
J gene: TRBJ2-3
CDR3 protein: CSVDRGEGTDTQYF

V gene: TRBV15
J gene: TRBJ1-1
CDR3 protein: CATSSQGATEAFF

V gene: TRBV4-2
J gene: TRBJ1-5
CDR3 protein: CASSQPGTKFGNQPQHF

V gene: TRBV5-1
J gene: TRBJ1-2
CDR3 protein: CASTAGVGGNGYTF

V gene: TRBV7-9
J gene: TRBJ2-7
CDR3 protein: CSSSPLGTGDYEQYF

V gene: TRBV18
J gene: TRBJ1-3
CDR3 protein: CASSPGQPRGNTIYF

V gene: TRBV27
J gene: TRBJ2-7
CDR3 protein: CASSLRTDYEQYF

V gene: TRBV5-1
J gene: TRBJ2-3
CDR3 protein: CASSLGDSDTQYF

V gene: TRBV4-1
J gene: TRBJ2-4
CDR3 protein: CASSQPPWRGGNLAKNIQYF

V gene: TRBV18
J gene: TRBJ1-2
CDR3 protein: CASSRRDRVYGYTF

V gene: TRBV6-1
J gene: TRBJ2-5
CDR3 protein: CASSRGSQETQYF

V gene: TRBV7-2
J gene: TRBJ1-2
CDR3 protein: CASSLGSGQGPLYTF

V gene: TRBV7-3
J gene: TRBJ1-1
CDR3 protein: CASSLLKVGPVAFF

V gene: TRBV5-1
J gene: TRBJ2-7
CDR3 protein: CASSLRQGTSYEQYF

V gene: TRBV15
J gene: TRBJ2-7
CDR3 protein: CATSKDRGYPYEQYF

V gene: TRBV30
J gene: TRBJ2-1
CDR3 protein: CAWTPDTYNEQFF

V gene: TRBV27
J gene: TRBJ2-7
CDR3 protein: CASSLNAYSYEQYF

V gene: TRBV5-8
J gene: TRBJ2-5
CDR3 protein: CASSSRETQYF

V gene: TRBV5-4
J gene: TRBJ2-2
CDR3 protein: CAGSHTIGTENTGELFF

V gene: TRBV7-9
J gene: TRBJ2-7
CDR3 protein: CASSLVQGWDEQYF

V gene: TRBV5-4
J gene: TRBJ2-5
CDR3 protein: CASSLPGGDRGRETQYF

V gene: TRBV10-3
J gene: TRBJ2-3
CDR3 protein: CAISSNGGGDTQYF

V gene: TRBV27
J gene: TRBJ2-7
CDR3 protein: CASSLSGGDEQYF

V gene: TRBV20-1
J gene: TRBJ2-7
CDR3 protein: CSGDRREYF

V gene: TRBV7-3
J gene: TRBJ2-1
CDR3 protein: CASSSIAGGEQFF

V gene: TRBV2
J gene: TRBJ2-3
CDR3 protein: CASSPGQGRSTDTQYF

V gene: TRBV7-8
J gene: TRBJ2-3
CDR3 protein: CASSFLAGVSKDTQYF

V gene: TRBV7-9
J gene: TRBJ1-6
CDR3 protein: CASSSLTAGSYNSPLHF

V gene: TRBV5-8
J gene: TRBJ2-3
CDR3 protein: CASSSPGTSGGTDTQYF

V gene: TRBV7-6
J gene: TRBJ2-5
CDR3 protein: CASSRTDRVETQYF

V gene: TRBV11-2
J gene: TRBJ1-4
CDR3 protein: CASSRTGTVNEKLFF

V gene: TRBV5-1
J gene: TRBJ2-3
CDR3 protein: CASSDRGGADTQYF

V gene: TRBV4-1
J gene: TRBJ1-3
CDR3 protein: CASSQVQARGPKTGNTIYF

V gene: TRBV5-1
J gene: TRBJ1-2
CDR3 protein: CASSLADRGGGYTF

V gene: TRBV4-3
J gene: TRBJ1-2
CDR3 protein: CASSQNRAGGYTF

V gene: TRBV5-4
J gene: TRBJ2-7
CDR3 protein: CASSQGGQVDEQYF

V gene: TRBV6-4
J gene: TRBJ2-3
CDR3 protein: CATKTSGGSSDTQYF

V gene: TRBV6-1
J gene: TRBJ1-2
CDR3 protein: CASSEAGDYGYTF

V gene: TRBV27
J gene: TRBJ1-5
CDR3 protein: CASSRDNRDNQPQHF

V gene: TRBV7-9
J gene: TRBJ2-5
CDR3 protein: CASSTGQGIQETQYF

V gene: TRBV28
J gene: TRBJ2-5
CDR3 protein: CATYPPGGRHQETQYF

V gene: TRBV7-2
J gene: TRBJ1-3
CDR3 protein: CASRVDSLPGNTIYF

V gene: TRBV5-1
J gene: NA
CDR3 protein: CASRSITGQESYEQYF

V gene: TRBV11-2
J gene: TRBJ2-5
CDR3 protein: CASSLGPGLTETQYF